The entry below describes one T cell receptor beta chain. The V gene's germline CDR1 is GTSNPN and CDR2 SVGIG (reference sequence). With 2 bases removed from V and 2 bases from J, the gap between germline ends came to 9 bases. The CDR3 consists of 13 residues. Produced via immunoSEQ multiplex PCR; TCRdb's table is partial and in-frame only. The sample has around 130,000 clones; roughly four fifths are singletons. This sample stems from a study of blood T cell repertoires in COVID-19. This TCR was recovered from a human donor in a cohort sampled during active COVID-19. The V call is TRBV30, the J call TRBJ1-1; D is possibly TRBD1 (6 bases). Sequencing was performed on peripheral blood. The CDR3 loop reads CAWSIQGNTEAFF. CDR3 DNA: TGTGCCTGGAGTATACAGGGAAACACTGAAGCTTTCTTT.